A selection of T cell receptor beta chains follows, all from one sample in a study of regulatory T cells in long-lasting Graves disease. TCRdb processed the multiplex PCR reads anew with MiXCR; each CDR3 protein has one entry. The sample yields fewer than 450,000 distinct CDR3 sequences, around 21% seen once. The sequencing used peripheral blood mononuclear cells (PBMCs), collected when the disease was refractory, from a patient treated with antithyroid drugs. The origin of the receptors is a female donor with Graves disease. The CDR3 runs from the conserved cysteine through the conserved F or W. Fields, in order: clone size, V gene, J gene, CDR3 protein. Only part of the rows carry a size: once, few, many, or a class if the clone is expanded.

size: few
V: TRBV10-3
J: TRBJ2-7
CDR3: CASSPRQVYEQYF

size: many
V: TRBV6-1
J: TRBJ2-7
CDR3: CASSSSGTSYLYEQYF

size: many
V: TRBV6-5
J: TRBJ2-4
CDR3: CASSSLAGVAKNIQYF

size: -
V: TRBV5-1
J: TRBJ1-6
CDR3: CASSLEGPRNSPLHF

size: few
V: TRBV10-3
J: TRBJ1-2
CDR3: CAISVQGATDRYGYTF

size: few
V: TRBV6-2/TRBV6-3
J: TRBJ2-5
CDR3: CASRPGGGETQYF

size: -
V: TRBV11-2
J: TRBJ1-5
CDR3: CASSLAGTGGQPQHF

size: few
V: TRBV18
J: TRBJ1-2
CDR3: CASSSSILDGYTF

size: many
V: TRBV30
J: TRBJ1-6
CDR3: CAWMGQGAGNSPLHF

size: many
V: TRBV7-2
J: TRBJ2-7
CDR3: CASSLDGTGLDEQYF

size: -
V: TRBV6-1
J: TRBJ1-1
CDR3: CASSPGPGGTEAFF

size: many
V: TRBV12-3/TRBV12-4
J: TRBJ1-5
CDR3: CASSSGPAGGQPQHF

size: few
V: TRBV6-2/TRBV6-3
J: TRBJ2-5
CDR3: CASSSGRGQETQYF

size: -
V: TRBV5-1
J: TRBJ1-5
CDR3: CASSHGTGGQPQHF

size: few
V: TRBV29-1
J: TRBJ2-7
CDR3: CSVGLDPGFGSYEQYF

size: -
V: TRBV6-1
J: TRBJ2-7
CDR3: CASTLGQGVYEQYF

size: few
V: TRBV4-2
J: TRBJ2-7
CDR3: CASSQGASKQYF

size: few
V: TRBV30
J: TRBJ2-2
CDR3: CAWSPRGLAGPTGELFF

size: -
V: TRBV2
J: TRBJ2-2
CDR3: CATAGLAGLTGTGELFF